What follows is one T cell receptor (beta chain) and its context. This clonotype was found many times. What this receptor recognizes is not known. It has no much larger one-base neighbor in the sample; base qualities were not kept. A case-control design nested within a healthcare worker cohort in London, UK, was used, with weekly nasopharyngeal swab PCR tests and blood sampling performed. Healthcare workers were recruited during the week of the UK lockdown, between 23 and 31 March 2020, and followed weekly for up to roughly 16 weeks. The record originates from a study of early T cells in non-severe SARS-CoV-2 infection (dated by TCRdb to about 2021). Regarding the complete study: TCR sequencing used bulk RNA from unsorted whole blood, so alpha and beta chains could not be paired.

The research as a whole found: VDJdb matching was skewed toward anti-spike CD8 responses and likely underestimated virus-specific expansions, missing private and CD4 specificities.

Libraries were built with 5' RACE. TCRdb records NextSeq 500 as the sequencer. To correct for sequencing error and PCR bias, the TCR library protocol tagged individual cDNA molecules with unique molecular identifiers. Both TCR alpha and beta chains were sequenced, and tight co-correlation was observed between alpha and beta sequence abundances in each sample. Per the source publication's procedure: Decombinator V4 was used to perform V gene, J gene and CDR3 annotation of TCR sequences. Expanded TCRs were defined as changing significantly between any two time points under a Poisson model with p below 0.0001. TCR abundances were normalised to the total number of TCRs sequenced per sample and expressed as counts per million. TRAV1-2 paired with TRAJ12, TRAJ20 or TRAJ33 defined MAIT TCRs, while TRAV10 paired with TRAJ18 defined iNKT TCRs. VDJdb, accessed on 1 November 2021, was searched for TCRs annotated for CMV, EBV and SARS-CoV-2, and TCRs annotated for more than one antigen were excluded. The public sequencing data were trimmed at Q25 with fastp and processed into clonotypes with MiXCR by TCRdb, which kept only in-frame beta chains. Merged by CDR3 protein, the rows form single entries marked with the most common genes and DNA. TCRdb's processing, not the authors', yielded these V and J calls. In all, the sample holds 45,000 to 50,000 distinct CDR3 sequences, and around 6.9% of those were seen once. The top ten constitute approximately 2.8% of the sample.

Trimming at the junction amounts to 10 bases on V and 7 bases on J, and the germline ends lie 14 bases apart. The CDR3 measures 13 amino acids from cysteine to phenylalanine. The kept DNA is CDR3 alone, 39 bases in frame from the first base. The germline V gene supplies CDR1 MNHEY and CDR2 SVGEGT. The sample was whole blood, taken at baseline. This chain joins TRBV6-2 or TRBV6-3 to TRBJ1-6, and possibly TRBD1, on 5 matching bases. The sequence came from an adult who was a healthcare worker with PCR-confirmed SARS-CoV-2 infection or an uninfected control (not recorded which). The bases read TGTGCCACTACCGGGACCAGGAATTCACCCCTCCACTTT. The encoded protein is CATTGTRNSPLHF.